Described below is a single T cell receptor beta chain sequence and its context. Repertoires were generated with immunoSEQ multiplex PCR, while TCRdb's copy carries only in-frame clones and drops some. The table has about 250,000 clones, 84% seen once. The source of the sample is a study of blood T cell repertoires in COVID-19. About the research overall: Specimens from acute and convalescent COVID-19 originated in the United States, Italy and Spain.

The V and J ends lost 4 bases and 3 bases respectively, with 12 bases between them. Germline CDR1 is SNHLY and CDR2 is FYNNEI. This CDR3 spans 14 amino acids. The receptor comes from a person aged 70 to 79 with COVID-19, enrolled during active disease. Source material: peripheral blood. The V call is TRBV2, the J call TRBJ1-1; D is unclear. The CDR3 reads CASSAHGRDTEAFF. CDR3 coding DNA: TGTGCCAGCAGTGCTCACGGCCGGGACACTGAAGCTTTCTTT.